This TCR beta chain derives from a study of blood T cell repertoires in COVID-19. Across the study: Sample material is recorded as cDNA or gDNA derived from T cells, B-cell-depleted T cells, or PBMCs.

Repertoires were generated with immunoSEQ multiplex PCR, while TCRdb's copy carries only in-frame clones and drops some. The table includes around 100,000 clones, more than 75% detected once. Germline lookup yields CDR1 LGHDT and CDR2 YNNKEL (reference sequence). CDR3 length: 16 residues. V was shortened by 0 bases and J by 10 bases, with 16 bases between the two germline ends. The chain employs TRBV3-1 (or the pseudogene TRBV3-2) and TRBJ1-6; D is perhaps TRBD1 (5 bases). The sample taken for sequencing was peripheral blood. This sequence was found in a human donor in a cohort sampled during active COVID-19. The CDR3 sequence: CASSQERGTSRSPLHF. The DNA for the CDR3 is TGTGCCAGCAGCCAAGAGCGCGGGACCTCGAGGTCACCCCTCCACTTT.